This TCR beta chain was recorded in a study of beta chain features in type 1 diabetes. Expressed TCRB transcripts were sequenced because the entire RNA isolate underwent reverse transcription. Some clones are missing from TCRdb's copy, which holds only in-frame ones; the method was immunoSEQ multiplex PCR. The sample shows around 500,000 clones, roughly 30% of them seen only once. The germline V gene has CDR1 GTSNPN and CDR2 SVGIG (reference sequence). The CDR3 is made up of 14 amino acids. Trimming shortened V by 8 bases and J by 0 bases, and 16 bases separated the two germline ends. The sequence came from a man between 18 and 29 years old in good health. The chain couples TRBV30 to TRBJ1-1, with D possibly matching TRBD1 (6 bases). The sequencing sample was made of naive CD4+ T cells from blood. This CDR3 is CAGHREHMNTEAFF. CDR3 DNA sequence: TGTGCCGGACACAGGGAACACATGAACACTGAAGCTTTCTTT.